Detailed here is one T cell receptor (beta chain). Its antigen remains unidentified. CDR3 size: 15 residues. With 3 bases clipped from V and 4 bases from J, the junction kept 5 bases outside the gene matches. CDR1 is GTSNPN and CDR2 is SVGIG in the germline V gene (reference sequence). The data originate from a study of OX40 agonist ivuxolimab in advanced cancers. At the level of the study: It was ivuxolimab, an agonistic anti-OX40 (CD134) antibody, that patients were treated with.

Profiling relied on immunoSEQ multiplex PCR, and the TCRdb table lists in-frame clones only, not all of them. Of approximately 45,000 clones listed, around 85% are singletons. General study results and limits: The study found that CD8+ T cells averaged more expanded clones than CD4+. Clonal expansion by week 6 occurred in CD4+ and CD8+ blood T cells (at 0.1 to 3.0 mg/kg).

Sample: CD4+ or CD8+ T cells sorted from blood, taken in a trial of the OX40 agonist ivuxolimab. This sequence originates from an adult with an advanced solid tumor such as melanoma, head and neck, liver or kidney cancer. The chain combines TRBV30 with TRBJ2-2; TRBD1 agrees at 10 bases. CDR3 residues: CAWRLRDRGTGELFF. The CDR3 DNA reads as TGTGCCTGGAGGTTACGGGACAGGGGCACCGGGGAGCTGTTTTTT.